The T cell receptor (beta chain) under discussion was sequenced for a study of vaccination effects on CD4 cells after COVID-19. Study-level background: A density of over 1.5 million PBMC per well was used; these cells were cultured with approximately 9.1 IU/ml IL-2 and about 9.4 ug/ml peptides.

Method: immunoSEQ multiplex PCR; TCRdb's copy keeps in-frame clones and lacks some. The data show about 38,000 clones, 82% seen once. General study findings and limits: After vaccination of healthy people, only 1 of 255 vaccine-induced clones cross-reacted with common cold coronaviruses. Long after vaccination, the clones induced by infection and by vaccine shrank markedly in size. Researchers reported few convalescent patients and no early post-infection timepoints in the study.

Cells that had been cultured for less than 13 days were the source of isolated CD4+ T cells. About this clone: Its antigen is currently unknown.

Sequencing was performed on CD4+ T cells from PBMCs cultured without peptide, taken before COVID-19 vaccination. The receptor's source is a human donor who received a COVID-19 vaccine.

The CDR3 region is CASSLTLSSGYTF. In nucleotides, the CDR3 is TGTGCCAGCAGCTTAACGCTGAGTTCCGGCTACACCTTC. This chain joins TRBV7-3 and TRBJ1-2; D is uncertain. Germline CDR1 SGHTA, CDR2 FQGTGA. The CDR3 covers 13 residues. Trimming pared 0 bases from V and 8 bases from J, leaving 10 bases between.